This T cell receptor beta chain was captured in a study of shared clonotypes between healthy human individuals. This clone occurred once. Per the authors' pipeline: As immunoSEQ supplied junction-only sequences (without quality scores), filtering differed. Profiled with immunoSEQ multiplex PCR; TCRdb holds only in-frame clones, not every one. V, J and clone size are those of that table, while D and trimming were read from the DNA. The table records some 470,000 clones, 60% to 85% of them present only once. Losses at the gene ends were 4 bases for V and 8 bases for J; bases not matched to a gene: 4. The CDR3 consists of 14 residues. In germline, CDR1 is SGHNT, CDR2 YYREEE (reference sequence).

The origin of this receptor is a woman between 35 and 50 years old in good health. Some clones in this sample may be carry-over from other donors' samples. This rearrangement joins TRBV5-4 to TRBJ2-1; TRBD2 matches 12 bases. Sequenced: PBMCs. The chain's CDR3 is CASSLAGGGDEQFF. The CDR3 coding sequence is TGTGCCAGCAGCCTAGCGGGAGGGGGGGATGAGCAGTTCTTC.